This T cell receptor beta chain is drawn from a study of blood T cell repertoires in COVID-19. Study in general: Sources were T cells, B-cell-depleted T cells, or PBMCs; the material itself was cDNA or gDNA.

Followed over time, Seattle patients had been enrolled while infection was active. Method: immunoSEQ multiplex PCR; TCRdb's copy keeps in-frame clones and lacks some. Among some 190,000 clones listed, about 81% were seen once. V lost 5 bases and J lost 6; bases outside the gene matches: 10. The CDR3 spans 14 residues. Germline V CDR1 and CDR2: SGHRS, YFSETQ. This TCR was sampled from a woman between 55 and 75 years old with COVID-19, enrolled during active disease. The rearrangement links TRBV5-1 to TRBJ1-2; 7 bases are a match to TRBD1. Sequenced sample: peripheral blood. In DNA, the CDR3 is TGCGCCAGCAGAGATATAAGGGGGCGCGATGGCTACACCTTC. As protein: CASRDIRGRDGYTF. Combining the CDR3 with reference TRBV5-1 and TRBJ1-2 gives the whole variable domain KAGVTQTPRYLIKTRGQQVTLSCSPISGHRSVSWYQQTPGQGLQFLFEYFSETQRNKGNFPGRFSGRQFSNSRSEMNVSTLELGDSALYLCASRDIRGRDGYTFGSGTRLTVV.